A single sample gave rise to the 13 T cell receptor beta chains below, sequenced in a study of technical replicates of blood from a few donors. Some clones are missing from TCRdb's copy, which holds only in-frame ones; the method was immunoSEQ multiplex PCR. The table includes about 50,000 clones, 90% to 97% detected once. Specimen: T cells isolated from PBMCs. The receptors were gathered from a human donor in good health.

The V call is TRBV2, the J call TRBJ1-1; TRBD1 matches 10 bases. There are 13 residues in the CDR3. The junction had 2 bases not matched to a gene; V was cut back by 6 bases and J by 4 bases. Germline V gene sequence: CDR1 SNHLY, CDR2 FYNNEI. CDR3 sequence reads: CASRGTGVTEAFF. The CDR3 nucleotides are TGTGCCAGCAGGGGGACAGGGGTCACTGAAGCTTTCTTT.

This clone was observed once. The chain couples TRBV11-2 to TRBJ1-2, with 7 bases that match TRBD1. Germline CDR1 and CDR2: SGHAT and FQNNGV. V lost 5 bases and J lost 4; bases outside the gene matches: 7. The CDR3 contains 14 residues. The CDR3 sequence is CASSLGTASYGYTF. The CDR3 DNA reads TGTGCCAGCAGCCTAGGGACAGCTTCCTATGGCTACACCTTC.

The chain has TRBV5-5 and TRBJ1-3; no clear D gene. CDR3 length: 15 amino acids. Germline CDR1 reads SGHKS; CDR2 reads YYEKEE (reference sequence). V was cut by 0 bases and J by 0 bases, with 7 bases left in between. The DNA for the CDR3 is TGTGCCAGCAGCTTGGCGTACAACTCTGGAAACACCATATATTTT. This gives the protein CASSLAYNSGNTIYF.

This chain connects TRBV6-5 to TRBJ2-7; TRBD2 matches at 11 bases. Trimming at V came to 3 bases and at J to 4 bases, leaving 5 bases not matched to a gene. The germline V gene has CDR1 MNHEY and CDR2 SVGAGI. The CDR3 totals 15 residues. The CDR3 protein is CASSYSGRAGYEQYF. CDR3 nucleotide sequence: TGTGCCAGCAGTTATAGCGGGAGGGCCGGGTACGAGCAGTACTTC.

The rearrangement joins TRBV9 to TRBJ2-7; 11 bases are shared with TRBD1. After removal of 7 bases from V and 0 bases from J, the junction contained 3 bases not matched to a gene. CDR1 is SGDLS, CDR2 YYNGEE, per germline. CDR3 length: 14 residues. DNA for the CDR3: TGTGCCAGCTCAGGGACAGGGGGCTCCTACGAGCAGTACTTC. It is translated as CASSGTGGSYEQYF.

This chain joins TRBV29-1 and TRBJ2-1; tentative D call: TRBD1 (5 bases). V shed 5 bases and J shed 6 bases, with 8 bases lying between them. The CDR3 length is 11 residues. From germline, CDR1 is SQVTM and CDR2 ANQGSEA. Here the CDR3 DNA reads TGCAGCGTTTTTAGGGGCAATGAGCAGTTCTTC. Translated, it gives CSVFRGNEQFF.

The genes are TRBV5-8 and TRBJ2-3; possibly TRBD2 for D (6 bases). CDR1 and CDR2 (germline): SGHTS, YDEGEE. V dropped 1 base and J dropped 3 bases, with 12 bases sitting between them. The CDR3 consists of 15 residues. CDR3 DNA sequence: TGTGCCAGCAGCTTGCAGGGACTCCTAACAGATACGCAGTATTTT. Residues: CASSLQGLLTDTQYF.

The chain joins TRBV5-1 to TRBJ2-1; D is unclear. V was pared by 0 bases and J by 5 bases, with 9 bases between. The germline gives CDR1 SGHRS, CDR2 YFSETQ. The CDR3 totals 14 residues. The CDR3 loop is CASSLVAFNNEQFF. The CDR3 DNA is TGCGCCAGCAGCTTGGTGGCATTCAACAATGAGCAGTTCTTC.

This sequence joins TRBV25-1 and TRBJ1-1; possibly TRBD1 for D (5 bases). V was cut by 5 bases and J by 3 bases, with 16 bases left in between. The CDR3 consists of 15 residues. CDR1 is MGHDK, CDR2 SYGVNS, per germline. Written as DNA, the CDR3 is TGTGCCAGCAGTCCAGGGTTTTTGTTCGACACTGAAGCTTTCTTT. Its translation is CASSPGFLFDTEAFF. Combining the CDR3 with reference TRBV25-1 and TRBJ1-1 gives the whole variable domain EADIYQTPRYLVIGTGKKITLECSQTMGHDKMYWYQQDPGMELHLIHYSYGVNSTEKGDLSSESTVSRIRTEHFPLTLESARPSHTSQYLCASSPGFLFDTEAFFGQGTRLTVV.

The V call is TRBV27, the J call TRBJ2-5, with 12 bases that match TRBD2. J gave up 4 bases and V 5 bases, and 2 bases lay outside the gene matches. Germline CDR1 is MNHEY and CDR2 is SMNVEV (reference sequence). The CDR3 extends over 14 amino acids. The chain's CDR3 is CASSQGLAGETQYF. In DNA form, the CDR3 reads TGTGCCAGCAGTCAGGGACTAGCGGGAGAGACCCAGTACTTC.

V gene TRBV9 combines with J gene TRBJ2-7; D remains ambiguous. The V end lost 0 bases, the J end lost 1 base, and 8 bases lay between the germline ends. The CDR3 runs to 14 residues. Germline assignment: CDR1 SGDLS and CDR2 YYNGEE. The CDR3 sequence is CASSVDPGSYEQYF. As DNA, the CDR3 is TGTGCCAGCAGCGTAGACCCAGGTTCCTACGAGCAGTACTTC.

J is TRBJ2-5 and V is TRBV4-3; no clear D gene. Germline values: CDR1 LGHNA, CDR2 YSLEER. CDR3 length equals 14 residues. V was trimmed by 8 bases and J by 2 bases, leaving 15 bases between them. CDR3 DNA sequence: TGCGCCAGCGCGGTCGGCTTTGGTCAAGAGACCCAGTACTTC. Protein: CASAVGFGQETQYF.

Turning to this clone: The junction departs from the called germline gene at one end, perhaps through a read error. This chain connects TRBV6-1 to TRBJ2-1; 9 positions match TRBD2. From germline, CDR1 is MNHNS and CDR2 SASEGT. CDR3 length: 17 amino acids. The CDR3: CASREGGRVGSYNEQFF. The CDR3 bases are TGTGCCAGCAGAGAAGGCGGGAGGGTAGGATCCTACAATGAGCAGTTCTTC.